This T cell receptor beta chain originates from a study of T cells in localized non-small cell lung cancer. Findings and caveats of the study: When the top 100 tumor clones were examined, a median about 60 of them also appeared in the adjacent lung, which was paired and uninvolved. Heterogeneity remains possible, as sequencing covered one tumor region only. Higher T cell density in the blood was associated with longer overall survival, whereas higher adjacent-lung clonality associated with shorter survival. Uninvolved neighboring lung showed the greatest T cell clonality, exceeding tumor.

About this clone itself: Its antigen remains unknown.

Repertoires were generated with immunoSEQ multiplex PCR, while TCRdb's copy carries only in-frame clones and drops some. This sample has about 1,800 clones, with around 37% found just once. The CDR3 totals 14 residues. Germline V gene sequence: CDR1 LNHDA, CDR2 SQIVND (reference sequence). The V segment lost 6 bases and the J segment 7 bases; nucleotides outside the gene matches: 8. The receptor comes from a female donor older than 55 with stage I lung adenocarcinoma. The chain employs TRBV19 and TRBJ2-1; TRBD1 aligns across 8 bases. The sample consisted of lung tumor tissue, taken before any cancer treatment. The CDR3 DNA follows: TGTGCCAGTAGAAGCCAAACAGGGGGAAATGAGCAGTTCTTC. Translating gives CASRSQTGGNEQFF.